A single sample gave rise to the 20 T cell receptor beta chains below, sequenced in a study of OX40 agonist ivuxolimab in advanced cancers. The assay was immunoSEQ multiplex PCR, and TCRdb's table has in-frame clones only and misses some. Of under 25,000 clones in the sample, roughly 90% were seen once. The sequenced sample was CD4+ or CD8+ T cells sorted from blood, obtained in a trial of the OX40 agonist ivuxolimab. The receptors come from an adult with an advanced solid tumor such as melanoma, head and neck, liver or kidney cancer.

The rearrangement joins TRBV6-5 to TRBJ1-5, with 10 bases identical to TRBD1. CDR1 and CDR2 (germline): MNHEY, SVGAGI. V gave up 6 bases and J gave up 5 bases; unmatched junction bases: 4. CDR3 size: 14 residues. The CDR3: CASSDRGPDQPQHF. CDR3 nucleotide sequence: TGTGCCAGCAGCGACAGGGGGCCCGATCAGCCCCAGCATTTT.

The V and J genes are TRBV7-2 and TRBJ2-2; 12 positions match TRBD1. CDR1 and CDR2 (germline): SGHTA, FQGNSA. The CDR3 is made up of 16 amino acids. The J segment lost 6 bases and the V segment lost 6 bases, leaving 8 bases of the junction unmatched. The CDR3 reads CASSSTGTGGAGELFF. The CDR3 DNA reads as TGTGCCAGCAGTTCCACCGGGACAGGGGGCGCCGGGGAGCTGTTTTTT.

The rearrangement links TRBV10-2 to TRBJ2-3, with TRBD2 matching 12 bases. The CDR3 is made up of 16 amino acids. Losses at the gene ends were 6 bases for V and 2 bases for J; bases not matched to a gene: 6. The germline CDR1 and CDR2 sequences are WSHSY and SAAADI. The CDR3, as DNA: TGCGCCAGCAGAGGGGGACTAGCGGGTTACACAGATACGCAGTATTTT. Translating gives CASRGGLAGYTDTQYF.

The chain links TRBV9 to TRBJ1-4; 7 nucleotides match TRBD1. Trimming took 4 bases from V and 4 from J; bases not matched to a gene: 10. CDR1 is SGDLS and CDR2 is YYNGEE in the germline V gene. CDR3 length equals 16 residues. The CDR3 DNA follows: TGTGCCAGCAGCTCCAATGTCGGGACAGATAATGAAAAACTGTTTTTT. This sequence encodes CASSSNVGTDNEKLFF.

The chain is built from TRBV6-6 and TRBJ1-4; 7 bases fit TRBD1. J lost 3 bases, V lost 2 bases, and 0 bases had no gene match. CDR1 and CDR2 from the germline V gene are MNHNY and SVGAGI (reference sequence). This CDR3 is built from 14 residues. The chain's CDR3 is CASSYQGANEKLFF. The CDR3, as DNA: TGTGCCAGCAGTTACCAGGGGGCTAATGAAAAACTGTTTTTT.

The chain joins TRBV7-8 to TRBJ2-3; tentative D call: TRBD2 (6 bases). The CDR3 runs 12 residues. Trimming cost V 4 bases and J 4 bases, with 6 bases left between them. Per germline, CDR1 SGHVS and CDR2 FQNEAQ. The CDR3 coding sequence is TGTGCCAGCAGCTCGGGGGCAGATACGCAGTATTTT. It translates to CASSSGADTQYF.

The V gene is TRBV6-1, the J gene TRBJ1-2; maybe TRBD1 (5 bases). The CDR3 consists of 14 residues. In germline, CDR1 is MNHNS, CDR2 SASEGT. V shed 4 bases and J shed 2 bases, with 11 bases lying between them. The CDR3 sequence is CASSGPGRNYGYTF. The CDR3 DNA reads TGTGCCAGCAGTGGCCCAGGGCGGAACTATGGCTACACCTTC.

V and J are TRBV11-2 and TRBJ2-5; TRBD1 is a possible D gene (5 bases). Germline assignment: CDR1 SGHAT and CDR2 FQNNGV. There are 14 residues in the CDR3. V gave up 5 bases and J gave up 2 bases, with 12 bases separating them. The CDR3 sequence: CASSAGHVQETQYF. The DNA of the CDR3 is TGTGCCAGCAGCGCAGGACACGTTCAAGAGACCCAGTACTTC.

The sample holds a few counts of this clone. This chain links TRBV5-6 with TRBJ2-6; D is undetermined. The CDR3 length is 14 residues. V was shortened by 2 bases and J by 6 bases, with 9 bases between the two germline ends. Looked up from germline, CDR1 is SGHDT and CDR2 is YYEEEE. CDR3 loop: CASSLVGSANVLTF. CDR3 nucleotide sequence: TGTGCCAGCAGCTTAGTCGGGTCGGCCAACGTCCTGACTTTC.

This chain uses TRBV7-6 with TRBJ1-3; possible D gene TRBD1, 6 bases. From germline, CDR1 is SGHVS and CDR2 FNYEAQ. The V gene lost 3 bases and the J gene lost 3 bases, with 9 bases spanning the gap. The CDR3 is made up of 14 amino acids. CDR3 loop: CASSFGQIGNTIYF. Written as DNA, the CDR3 is TGTGCCAGCAGCTTTGGACAGATTGGAAACACCATATATTTT.

This chain connects TRBV6-4 to TRBJ2-3, with TRBD1 matching 7 bases. V lost 6 bases, J lost 2 bases, and 11 bases stayed unmatched. Germline loops: CDR1 MRHNA, CDR2 SNTAGT. This CDR3 spans 16 amino acids. The CDR3 reads CASSPLQGSATDTQYF. CDR3 sequence (DNA): TGTGCCAGCAGCCCCCTACAGGGGTCCGCCACAGATACGCAGTATTTT.

The DNA for the CDR3 is TGTGCCAGCAGCTCCGGGACAGGGGCGGACTATGGCTACACCTTC. Its protein is CASSSGTGADYGYTF. The J gene is TRBJ1-2, the V gene TRBV7-9, with 10 bases that match TRBD1. There are 15 residues in the CDR3. CDR1 is SEHNR and CDR2 is FQNEAQ in the germline V gene (reference sequence). J was trimmed by 3 bases and V by 4 bases; bases with no gene match: 5.

This chain connects TRBV5-1 to TRBJ2-7; TRBD2 matches 8 bases. Germline V gene sequence: CDR1 SGHRS, CDR2 YFSETQ. With V trimmed by 4 bases and J by 0 bases, 6 bases remained unmatched. The CDR3 spans 15 residues. The CDR3 sequence is CASSGSGTSSYEQYF. CDR3 sequence (DNA): TGCGCCAGCAGCGGCTCCGGGACTAGCTCCTACGAGCAGTACTTC.

This sequence joins TRBV11-2 and TRBJ2-3, with D possibly being TRBD2 (6 bases). In germline, CDR1 is SGHAT, CDR2 FQNNGV. The CDR3 sequence is 17 residues long. V lost 1 base and J 1 base, leaving 15 bases between the germline ends. The CDR3 DNA sequence: TGTGCCAGCAGCTTAGGAGAGCGGGTCTGGCGCACAGATACGCAGTATTTT. Translated, it gives CASSLGERVWRTDTQYF.

The chain recombines TRBV30 with TRBJ1-6; TRBD1 agrees at 7 bases. V shed 4 bases and J 7 bases; nucleotides not matched to a gene: 4. The CDR3 is made up of 13 amino acids. Germline loops: CDR1 GTSNPN, CDR2 SVGIG (reference sequence). The CDR3 loop is CAWTGGTNSPLHF. The CDR3 DNA sequence: TGTGCCTGGACAGGGGGGACAAATTCACCCCTCCACTTT.

The chain links TRBV11-2 to TRBJ1-4; TRBD1 might be the D (6 bases). Germline lookup yields CDR1 SGHAT and CDR2 FQNNGV. Trimming removed 5 bases from V and 5 bases from J, with 12 bases in between. The CDR3 covers 14 residues. The CDR3 region is CASSRYDRNEKLFF. The DNA of the CDR3 is TGTGCCAGCAGCCGATACGACAGGAATGAAAAACTGTTTTTT. Full variable domain (missing parts from reference TRBV11-2 and TRBJ1-4): EAGVAQSPRYKIIEKRQSVAFWCNPISGHATLYWYQQILGQGPKLLIQFQNNGVVDDSQLPKDRFSAERLKGVDSTLKIQPAKLEDSAVYLCASSRYDRNEKLFFGSGTQLSVL.

This sequence joins TRBV7-2 and TRBJ2-7; D may match TRBD1 or TRBD2 (5 bases each). CDR1 SGHTA and CDR2 FQGNSA come from the germline V gene. V gave up 2 bases and J gave up 3 bases, with 11 bases separating them. The CDR3 is 14 amino acids. CDR3 in DNA: TGTGCCAGCAGCTTAAGGGACGGAAACTACGAGCAGTACTTC. Translating gives CASSLRDGNYEQYF.

The chain links TRBV9 to TRBJ2-1, with D possibly being TRBD1 (6 bases). The germline gives CDR1 SGDLS, CDR2 YYNGEE. Trimming removed 4 bases at V and 9 bases at J, with 14 bases between. The CDR3 consists of 13 residues. As DNA, the CDR3 is TGTGCCAGCAGCCCAAAAGGACAGTCTGAGCAGTTCTTC. Amino acids: CASSPKGQSEQFF.

The count of this clone is one. CDR3 sequence reads: CASSQELAGSGEQYF. The CDR3 DNA reads TGTGCCAGCAGCCAAGAACTAGCGGGATCGGGCGAGCAGTACTTC. V is TRBV4-2 and J is TRBJ2-7, with TRBD2 matching over 10 bases. The CDR3 is 15 amino acids. Germline CDR1 LGHNA, CDR2 YNFKEQ. V lost 0 bases and J lost 6; bases outside the gene matches: 5.

This clone showed up just a few times. The genes are TRBV7-3 and TRBJ2-3, with 10 bases aligning to TRBD2. Per germline, CDR1 SGHTA and CDR2 FQGTGA. The CDR3 spans 15 residues. V lost 5 bases to trimming and J lost 2 bases; unmatched junction nucleotides: 4. DNA of the CDR3: TGTGCCAGCAGCCGTAGCGGGGGGCACACAGATACGCAGTATTTT. Protein product: CASSRSGGHTDTQYF.